Here is one T cell receptor (beta chain) with its context. Antigen specificity is unknown. This sample was included in a study of T cell responses to AZD1222 COVID-19 vaccine. Overall study findings and caveats: White British ancestry dominated among donors, who included more females, and clonal diversity was possibly underestimated.

The V gene's germline CDR1 is MDHEN and CDR2 SYDVKM. This CDR3 is 16 amino acids long. Trimming shortened V by 6 bases and J by 5 bases, and 19 bases separated the two germline ends. Libraries were prepared by immunoSEQ multiplex PCR; TCRdb keeps only in-frame clonotypes and omits some of them. The sample carries about 120,000 clones, 88% recorded once. The material sequenced was peripheral blood, taken on day 0 of AZD1222 vaccination. The receptor's source is an adult in good health. The genes are TRBV28 and TRBJ1-4, with TRBD1 as a possible D gene (5 bases). The DNA for the CDR3 is TGTGCCAGCAGCGCCGCCGGGGGGGGACTCAATGAAAAACTGTTTTTT. Translating gives CASSAAGGGLNEKLFF.